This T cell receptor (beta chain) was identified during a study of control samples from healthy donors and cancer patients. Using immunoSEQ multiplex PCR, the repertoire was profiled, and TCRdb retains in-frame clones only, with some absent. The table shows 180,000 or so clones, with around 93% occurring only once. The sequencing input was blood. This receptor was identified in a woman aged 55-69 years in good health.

CDR3 in DNA: TGCAGTGCTAGTCGAGTAGGGGCACCCCTCCACTTT. This codes for CSASRVGAPLHF. The chain is built from TRBV20-1 and TRBJ1-6; a weak D match, TRBD1 (5 bases). The CDR3 runs to 12 residues. Germline V CDR1 and CDR2: DFQATT, SNEGSKA (reference sequence). V lost 3 bases to trimming and J lost 11 bases, with 11 bases between them.